Below, one TCR beta chain is given with its context. The antigen remains unidentified. Repertoires were generated with immunoSEQ multiplex PCR, while TCRdb's copy carries only in-frame clones and drops some. Altogether 48,000 or so clones are present, 85% being singletons, with the ten largest covering more than 8.5%. Drawing of blood for sampling happened at baseline, at cycle 4 day 1, and at cycle 7 day 1. The CDR3 length is 14 residues. Germline CDR1 is SNHLY and CDR2 is FYNNEI. Trimming took off 2 bases at V and 9 bases at J, with 11 bases between the two ends. This specimen comes from a study of OX40 agonist ivuxolimab in advanced cancers. Study-wide background: While on treatment, patients had intravenous ivuxolimab at 0.01 to 10 mg/kg every 2 weeks. Checkpoint inhibitors had been given previously to roughly 40% of patients. Study-wide points: Some nonresponders likewise displayed low normalized T-cell clonal expansion.

The sample consisted of CD4+ or CD8+ T cells sorted from blood, taken in a trial of the OX40 agonist ivuxolimab. The chain carries TRBV2 and TRBJ1-6, with D possibly TRBD1 on 5 matching bases. The receptor's source is an adult with an advanced solid tumor such as melanoma, head and neck, liver or kidney cancer. The CDR3 loop reads CASSELREGSPLHF. The CDR3 bases are TGTGCCAGCAGTGAACTCAGGGAGGGTTCACCCCTCCACTTT.